These 22 T cell receptor beta chains originate from one sample sequenced in a study of blood T cells in healthy people across ages (dated by TCRdb to between 2015 and 2016). Library construction relied on 5' RACE. TCRdb names Illumina HiSeq 2500 as the instrument used. A second 7 to 11 cycle PCR used a sample-barcoded 5' primer and a J-beta primer mix. TCRdb reprocessed the public reads (quality trimming at Q25 with fastp, clone calling with MiXCR) and kept in-frame beta chains. Entries that share a CDR3 protein sequence are merged under the most common genes and DNA. Present in this sample are fewer than 800,000 distinct CDR3 sequences, 20% to 25% of which were seen just once. 9.4% of the sample lies in the top ten. The same specimen was also included in a second study, on T cells of mothers and their children.

The sample consisted of blood. The source is a boy aged 5 to 17 in good health.

The CDR3 nucleotides are TGCAGCGTTGGGGAGTCTACCTACGAGCAGTACTTC. Amino acids: CSVGESTYEQYF. V gene TRBV29-1 combines with J gene TRBJ2-5; D might be TRBD2 (5 bases). The J call is uncertain, as TRBJ2-7 better fits the DNA end. Germline CDR1 and CDR2: SQVTM and ANQGSEA. The CDR3 is 12 residues long.

The CDR3 reads CASSQDIGSQETQYF. The CDR3 DNA reads as TGTGCCAGCAGCCAAGACATAGGGTCACAAGAGACCCAGTACTTC. The V and J genes are TRBV4-2 and TRBJ2-5, with D unresolved. V was shortened by 0 bases and J by 2 bases, with 10 bases between the two germline ends. The CDR3 extends over 15 amino acids. Germline-derived CDR1 and CDR2 are LGHNA and YNFKEQ.

V usage is TRBV19 and J usage is TRBJ1-2; D perhaps matches TRBD1 (5 bases). CDR1 is LNHDA, CDR2 SQIVND, per germline (reference sequence). The length of the CDR3 is 16 residues. With 7 bases removed from V and 3 bases from J, the gap between germline ends came to 21 bases. This chain's CDR3 is CASKRKWGGGDYGYTF. The CDR3 nucleotides read TGTGCCAGTAAGCGGAAGTGGGGGGGAGGCGACTATGGCTACACCTTC.

The V call is TRBV10-3, the J call TRBJ2-5; no reliable D call. The CDR3 is 12 amino acids. V was clipped by 3 bases and J by 5 bases, with 7 bases between them. Germline V gene sequence: CDR1 ENHRY, CDR2 SYGVKD. The CDR3 loop reads CAISDIRETQYF. CDR3 bases: TGTGCCATCAGTGACATAAGGGAGACCCAGTACTTC.

The chain carries TRBV3-1 and TRBJ2-7; perhaps D is TRBD1 or TRBD2 (5 bases each). CDR1 is LGHDT and CDR2 is YNNKEL in the germline V gene (reference sequence). The CDR3 spans 14 residues. Trimming took 8 bases from V and 2 from J, leaving 16 bases between them. DNA for the CDR3: TGTGCCAGCTCCCAGTCTTGGGGACCCTACGAGCAGTACTTC. Protein: CASSQSWGPYEQYF.

The J gene is TRBJ2-7, the V gene TRBV4-1, with 7 bases fitting TRBD2. Germline lookup yields CDR1 MGHRA and CDR2 YSYEKL. The length of the CDR3 is 14 residues. V was pared by 4 bases and J by 5 bases, with 8 bases of the junction left unmatched. The CDR3 region is CASSPHGRSNEQYF. CDR3 sequence (DNA): TGCGCCAGCAGCCCCCACGGGAGGAGCAACGAGCAGTACTTC.

Turning to this clonotype: This may be a read error, as it is one base from a much larger clone. The V call is TRBV7-9, the J call TRBJ1-5; D unclear. This CDR3 comprises 12 residues. Looked up from germline, CDR1 is SEHNR and CDR2 is FQNEAQ (reference sequence). This chain's CDR3 is CVSSPGGQPQHF. The DNA of the CDR3 is TGTGTCAGCAGCCCTGGAGGTCAGCCCCAGCATTTT.

This clonotype has just a few counts. J is TRBJ1-6 and V is TRBV9; 7 bases are shared with TRBD1. The CDR3 runs 14 residues. Germline loops: CDR1 SGDLS, CDR2 YYNGEE. Losses at the gene ends were 4 bases for V and 9 bases for J; bases not matched to a gene: 7. The CDR3 nucleotides are TGTGCCAGCAGCTTACAGGGGAAGGTTTCACCCCTCCACTTT. Its protein product is CASSLQGKVSPLHF.

In this sample, this clonotype turned up a few times. Written as DNA, the CDR3 is TGCGCCAGCAGCCAGACTAGCGGGGGGGCAGATACGCAGTATTTT. Translation: CASSQTSGGADTQYF. This chain uses TRBV4-3 with TRBJ2-3; 14 bases fit TRBD2. V shed 3 bases and J 4 bases; nucleotides not matched to a gene: 0. The CDR3 has 15 residues. Germline loops: CDR1 LGHNA, CDR2 YSLEER.

This sequence joins TRBV19 and TRBJ2-4; 10 nucleotides match TRBD1. The CDR3 totals 13 residues. Germline V CDR1 and CDR2: LNHDA, SQIVND (reference sequence). J lost 3 bases, V lost 10 bases, and 3 bases had no gene match. The CDR3 nucleotides are TGTGCCACCGGGACAGGGGACAAAAACATTCAGTACTTC. Translation gives CATGTGDKNIQYF.

The chain joins TRBV6-6 to TRBJ2-5; D gene uncertain. The J call is in doubt because the DNA end fits TRBJ2-1 better. The CDR3 is made up of 13 amino acids. The germline V gene has CDR1 MNHNY and CDR2 SVGAGI (reference sequence). The CDR3, as DNA: TGTGCCAGCAGTTACGGTATGCGAAATGAGCAGTTCTTC. As protein: CASSYGMRNEQFF.

The genes are TRBV27 and TRBJ1-1, with a weak D call TRBD1 (5 bases). CDR3 length: 11 amino acids. Germline V lookup: CDR1 MNHEY, CDR2 SMNVEV (reference sequence). V was shortened by 9 bases and J by 3 bases, with 8 bases between the two germline ends. The CDR3, as DNA: TGTGCCAGTGCGGGGCACACTGAAGCTTTCTTT. Its protein is CASAGHTEAFF.

The rearrangement joins TRBV20-1 to TRBJ2-1; D unresolved. In germline, CDR1 is DFQATT, CDR2 SNEGSKA (reference sequence). The CDR3 totals 16 residues. V gave up 3 bases and J gave up 0 bases, with 15 bases separating them. CDR3 region: CSARDPLDHSYNEQFF. CDR3 DNA: TGCAGTGCTAGGGACCCTCTGGACCACTCCTACAATGAGCAGTTCTTC.

The chain has TRBV20-1 and TRBJ2-5; D may be TRBD2 (6 bases). The J call may be mistaken, given a closer DNA end match to TRBJ2-7. Germline V lookup: CDR1 DFQATT, CDR2 SNEGSKA (reference sequence). The CDR3 has 14 residues. The CDR3 DNA is TGCAGTGCGTACTCTCGGGAGAACCTCTACGAGCAGTACTTC. It encodes CSAYSRENLYEQYF.

This clonotype has only a few counts. The chain links TRBV24-1 to TRBJ2-5; a possible D gene is TRBD2 (6 bases). The CDR3 runs to 12 residues. V was cut by 8 bases and J by 7 bases, with 13 bases left in between. Germline CDR1 reads KGHDR; CDR2 reads SFDVKD. CDR3 nucleotide sequence: TGTGCCACCATGGGGGGTGGAGGGACCCAGTACTTC. This translates into CATMGGGGTQYF.

The J gene is TRBJ1-2, the V gene TRBV27; no clear D gene. The V gene lost 4 bases and the J gene lost 2 bases, with 14 bases spanning the gap. Germline V gene data show CDR1 as MNHEY and CDR2 as SMNVEV (reference sequence). The CDR3 runs to 15 residues. Written as DNA, the CDR3 is TGTGCCAGCAGTTCGACAAACTTGATAAACTATGGCTACACCTTC. Its translation is CASSSTNLINYGYTF.

The chain is built from TRBV28 and TRBJ2-1; 7 positions match TRBD2. The V gene end was trimmed by 8 bases and the J gene end by 0 bases; junction bases not matched to a gene: 13. The CDR3 has 17 amino acids. The germline V gene has CDR1 MDHEN and CDR2 SYDVKM. CDR3 residues: CASRSGASESSYNEQFF. The CDR3 nucleotides are TGTGCCAGCCGCAGCGGGGCCTCGGAAAGCTCCTACAATGAGCAGTTCTTC.

The chain combines TRBV5-1 with TRBJ2-3; 9 bases match TRBD2. J lost 4 bases, V lost 4 bases, and 13 bases had no gene match. This CDR3 has 17 amino acids. Germline V gene sequence: CDR1 SGHRS, CDR2 YFSETQ. Here the CDR3 DNA reads TGCGCCAGCAGCCCCAAGGTGACTAGCGGACGACCAGATACGCAGTATTTT. This codes for CASSPKVTSGRPDTQYF.

CDR3 sequence (DNA): TGTGCCAGCAGCTTAGTCTTAGCTTGGGAGACCCAGTACTTC. This translates into CASSLVLAWETQYF. V and J are TRBV7-8 and TRBJ2-1; D not resolved. The DNA end lines up better with TRBJ2-5; the J call may be wrong. The germline gives CDR1 SGHVS, CDR2 FQNEAQ. The CDR3 runs 14 residues.

V and J are TRBV12-3 or TRBV12-4 and TRBJ1-2; D remains ambiguous. The V end was cut by 5 bases, the J end by 0 bases, with 19 bases between. The CDR3 totals 17 residues. This CDR3 reads CASSPGERRQANYGYTF. In nucleotides, the CDR3 is TGTGCCAGCAGTCCCGGCGAACGGAGGCAAGCTAACTATGGCTACACCTTC.

This clonotype was counted only a few times. This clone may be a read error of a much larger clone one base away. The chain uses TRBV7-6 and TRBJ2-7; no definite D call. CDR3 size: 15 residues. Germline CDR1 is SGHVS and CDR2 is FNYEAQ. The CDR3 sequence is CASSPRAIVSYEQCF. The CDR3 DNA sequence: TGTGCCAGCAGCCCACGGGCTATAGTCTCCTACGAGCAGTGCTTC.

There are a few counts of this clonotype. The chain recombines TRBV6-1 with TRBJ2-7; 15 bases are a match to TRBD2. CDR3 length equals 19 residues. With 5 bases clipped from V and 0 bases from J, the junction kept 11 bases outside the gene matches. The V gene's germline CDR1 is MNHNS and CDR2 SASEGT. The CDR3 loop is CASSRTGLAGGRSSYEQYF. Written as DNA, the CDR3 is TGTGCCAGCAGTCGGACGGGACTAGCGGGGGGACGATCCTCCTACGAGCAGTACTTC.